The T cell receptor beta chain described here comes from a study of blood T cell repertoires in COVID-19 (dated by TCRdb to between 2020 and 2021). With regard to the full study: Collaborator samples came from the United States, Italy and Spain and covered acute and convalescent phases of COVID-19. The prospective study material was composed of cDNA or gDNA derived from T cells, B-cell-depleted T cells, or PBMCs. The samples were drawn from two sources: the first 160 participants of the ongoing ImmuneRACE study, and fewer than 1,500 subjects contributed by 6 global collaborators. Where HLA class I and class II types were available, the types were taken from metadata supplied by the sample provider, not from assay-based typing. Deeply sampled blood TCRbeta repertoires from subjects exposed to, actively infected with, or recovered from COVID-19 were included in the dataset. Sample metadata almost always included a de-identified subject ID, COVID-19 status, age in years and sex. The repertoires were released in a freely available public database intended as a resource for research on the immune response to SARS-CoV-2.

Findings and caveats that apply to the study as a whole: How much clinical and demographic metadata was included differed by source and by participant, and the metadata was provided uncurated.

TCRbeta CDR3 regions were amplified from genomic DNA by means of the immunoSEQ Assay, a bias-controlled multiplex PCR. The original pipeline was this. Within the assay, amplification of reference gene primers was used to estimate how many nucleated cells each sample contained. Sequence reads were collapsed and filtered to measure the absolute abundance of every unique TCRbeta CDR3 rearrangement. Productive Simpson clonality was computed per sample as the square root of Simpson's diversity index over productive rearrangements. Drawn from immuneACCESS, this table holds only the in-frame rearrangements with V and J called that TCRdb kept. Clones are partly lost; checked studies trace under half to an unresolved V gene and leave the rest unexplained. The V and J calls and clone size come from that table; D and trimming were worked out from the DNA. This sample has 400,000 to 550,000 clones in its table, and 70% to 90% of those were observed once. The top ten constitute around 1.8% of the sample.

Turning to this clone: Its antigen remains unidentified. Nothing much larger sits one base from this clone, and base qualities are not available.

Measured from the cysteine to the phenylalanine, the CDR3 is 11 residues long. Only CDR3 DNA is held: 33 bases, read in frame from base 1. Deletion took 5 bases off V and 8 bases off J, with a span of 8 bases between the germline ends. The germline V gene (reference sequence) provides CDR1 MNHEY and CDR2 SMNVEV. Participants in the prospective study were enrolled through a virtual design, were aged about 18 to 100 years, and lived in some 24 United States geographic areas. In the prospective study, cohorts were assigned on the basis of participant-reported clinical history obtained from a screening survey and a study questionnaire. In the prospective study, mobile phlebotomists collected whole blood, serum and a nasopharyngeal or oropharyngeal swab from each participant. Additional blood draws and questionnaires over an approximately two-month period could optionally be provided by prospective study participants. Before DNA extraction, prospective study blood samples were shipped either frozen or at room temperature.

The TCR comes from a woman under 30 with acute COVID-19. The chain is encoded by TRBV27 joined to TRBJ2-3; 5 matching bases give a weak D call of TRBD2. Sample: PBMCs or T cells enriched from blood (not recorded which). The bases are TGTGCCAGCAGTACAAGCGGTACGCAGTATTTT. It specifies CASSTSGTQYF.